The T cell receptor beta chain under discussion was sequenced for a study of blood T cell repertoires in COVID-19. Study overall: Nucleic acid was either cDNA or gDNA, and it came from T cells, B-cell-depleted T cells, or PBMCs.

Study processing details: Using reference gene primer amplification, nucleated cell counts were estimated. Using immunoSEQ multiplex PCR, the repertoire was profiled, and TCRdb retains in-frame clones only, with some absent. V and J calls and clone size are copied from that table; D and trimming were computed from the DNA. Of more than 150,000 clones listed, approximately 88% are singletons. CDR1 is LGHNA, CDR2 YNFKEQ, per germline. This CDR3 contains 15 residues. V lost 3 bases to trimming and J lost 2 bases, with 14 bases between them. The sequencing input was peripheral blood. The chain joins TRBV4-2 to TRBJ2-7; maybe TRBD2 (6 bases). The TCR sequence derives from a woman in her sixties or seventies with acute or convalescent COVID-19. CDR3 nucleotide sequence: TGTGCCAGCAGCCAGGGGGGAGACGGCCCCTACGAGCAGTACTTC. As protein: CASSQGGDGPYEQYF.